The 8 T cell receptor beta chains reported below all come from one sample, sequenced in a study of T and B cells in COVID-19 patients. TRB rearrangements were amplified by multiplex PCR with BIOMED2 TRB-A/B primers. From the multiplex PCR reads, TCRdb called clonotypes with MiXCR, one entry per CDR3 protein. This table holds thousands of distinct CDR3 sequences, roughly 26% found once. Blood genomic DNA input for TRB amplification was 250-500 ng. Sequencing was performed on blood. These receptors were obtained from a human donor with active COVID-19.

V usage is TRBV6-5 and J usage is TRBJ1-2, with unresolved D. CDR1 and CDR2 (germline): MNHEY, SVGAGI. The CDR3 is made up of 13 amino acids. The CDR3 protein is CVSSRTVNYGYTF. The DNA for the CDR3 is TGTGTTAGCAGTCGGACCGTCAACTATGGCTACACCTTC.

V usage is TRBV19 and J usage is TRBJ2-2; 11 bases align to TRBD2. J was trimmed by 7 bases and V by 6 bases; bases with no gene match: 7. The CDR3 length is 15 residues. Germline CDR1 reads LNHDA; CDR2 reads SQIVND (reference sequence). CDR3 region: CASSWTSGYNGELFF. CDR3 nucleotide sequence: TGTGCCAGTAGCTGGACTAGCGGGTACAACGGGGAGCTGTTTTTT.

This clonotype appeared a few times. The chain combines TRBV20-1 with TRBJ2-5; D gene unclear. The germline V gene has CDR1 DFQATT and CDR2 SNEGSKA (reference sequence). Trimming left V 8 bases short and J 5 bases short, with 18 bases between. This CDR3 region has 13 residues. CDR3 sequence (DNA): TGCAGTCCAACTCACCCTGGACGCGAGACCCAGTACTTC. It is translated as CSPTHPGRETQYF.

The chain joins TRBV6-5 to TRBJ2-1, with TRBD2 identical over 8 bases. Germline trimming cut 5 bases from V and 2 bases from J; bases unmatched to any gene: 8. This CDR3 comprises 16 residues. The V gene's germline CDR1 is MNHEY and CDR2 SVGAGI. CDR3 protein: CASSPPGTRAYNEQFF. The CDR3 DNA sequence: TGTGCCAGCAGTCCCCCCGGGACTAGGGCCTACAATGAGCAGTTCTTC.

Concerning this clonotype itself: It may be a read error: a sequence one base away is much more abundant. The rearrangement links TRBV6-5 to TRBJ1-2; tentatively, D is TRBD1 (6 bases). The ends were cut back, 4 bases at V and 6 bases at J, with 15 bases in the middle. The germline V gene encodes CDR1 MNHEY and CDR2 SVGAGI. The CDR3 length is 14 residues. The CDR3, as DNA: TGTGCCAGCAGTTTGCTCACAGGGTCGCATGGCTACACCTTC. This encodes CASSLLTGSHGYTF.

This clonotype was detected ten times or more. The rearrangement joins TRBV28 to TRBJ2-3; D is unresolved. This CDR3 is 12 amino acids long. The ends were cut back, 5 bases at V and 2 bases at J, with 5 bases in the middle. Germline loops: CDR1 MDHEN, CDR2 SYDVKM. CDR3 amino acids: CASSPHTDTQYF. CDR3 nucleotides: TGTGCCAGCAGTCCTCACACAGATACGCAGTATTTT.

The table lists this clonotype with a few counts. The CDR3 DNA sequence: TGTGCCATCAGTGAACAAGGTAGCACTGAAGCTTTCTTT. It encodes CAISEQGSTEAFF. The chain employs TRBV10-3 and TRBJ1-1; D is undetermined. From germline, CDR1 is ENHRY and CDR2 SYGVKD. This CDR3 spans 13 amino acids. V was trimmed by 3 bases and J by 4 bases, leaving 9 bases between them.

On this clonotype: A much larger clone differs from this one at a single base, so this may be a read error. The gene calls are TRBV6-5 and TRBJ1-1; 7 bases are a match to TRBD1. The CDR3 is made up of 15 amino acids. Germline CDR1 is MNHEY and CDR2 is SVGAGI. CDR3 sequence: CASTSGTALNTKAFF. The CDR3 coding sequence is TGTGCCAGCACCTCCGGGACAGCTTTGAACACTAAAGCTTTCTTT.